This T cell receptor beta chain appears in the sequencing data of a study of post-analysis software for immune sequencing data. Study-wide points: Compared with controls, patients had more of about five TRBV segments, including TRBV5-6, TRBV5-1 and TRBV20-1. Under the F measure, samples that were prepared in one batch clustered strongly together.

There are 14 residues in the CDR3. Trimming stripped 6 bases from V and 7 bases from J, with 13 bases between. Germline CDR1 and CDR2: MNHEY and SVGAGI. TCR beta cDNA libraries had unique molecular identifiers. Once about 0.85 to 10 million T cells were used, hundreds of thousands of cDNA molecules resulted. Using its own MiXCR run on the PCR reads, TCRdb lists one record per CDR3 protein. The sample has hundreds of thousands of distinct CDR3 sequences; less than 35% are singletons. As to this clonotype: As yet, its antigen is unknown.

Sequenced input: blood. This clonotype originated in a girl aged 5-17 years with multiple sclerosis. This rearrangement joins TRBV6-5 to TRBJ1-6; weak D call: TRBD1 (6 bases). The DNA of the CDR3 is TGTGCCAGCAGCAGAGGACAGCAGAATTCACCCCTCCACTTT. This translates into CASSRGQQNSPLHF.